This T cell receptor (beta chain) was observed in a study of T-cell memory formation after mild COVID-19. About the study: Largely, TCR clusters stayed within a single donor.

From the 5' RACE reads, TCRdb called clonotypes with MiXCR, one entry per CDR3 protein. Of 550,000 to 600,000 distinct CDR3 sequences in the sample, approximately 15% are singletons; the top ten hold 8.1%. This clonotype has only a few counts. What it recognizes is unknown. Overall study findings and caveats: Pre-infection memory already had some responding clones, implying cross-reactive memory joined.

Germline-derived CDR1 and CDR2 are GTSNPN and SVGIG (reference sequence). J lost 6 bases, V lost 2 bases, and 8 bases had no gene match. The CDR3 runs 14 residues. The rearrangement joins TRBV30 to TRBJ1-2; 8 bases align to TRBD1. Sequencing used PBMCs or a T cell subset sorted from them (not recorded which). The clonotype originates from an adult woman who had mild COVID-19 (a few samples of this study predate the infection). Cell type and time point are not known. DNA for the CDR3: TGTGCCTGGAGTACGGACAGGGAAGATGATGGCTACACCTTC. It codes for CAWSTDREDDGYTF.